The 32 T cell receptor beta chains reported below all come from one sample, sequenced in a study of CD8+ T cells in alopecia areata (dated by TCRdb to between 2018 and 2020). Sample time point, as interpreted from the label and publication: around 4 weeks on oral tofacitinib. This sample's treatment or condition label indicates: oral pan-JAK inhibitor, 5-10 mg twice daily. The library was obtained by the immunoSEQ multiplex PCR assay. RNA was extracted from all samples and reverse transcribed into cDNA as template for TCR sequencing. TCRdb provides this immuneACCESS table in a form limited to in-frame rearrangements. Some clones are lacking; in checked studies, under half of them reflect an unresolved V gene, and why the rest are absent is not known. The sample data list 90,000 to 150,000 clones, and roughly 60% of these were observed just once. The ten largest clones add up to 30% of the sample.

The material sequenced was CD8+ T cells sorted from blood, taken at week 4, from a patient treated with tofacitinib. These receptors all come from a human donor with alopecia areata.

The V call is TRBV27, the J call TRBJ2-3, with D perhaps matching TRBD2 (6 bases). V shed 2 bases and J shed 5 bases, with 11 bases lying between them. The CDR3 is 14 amino acids. In germline, CDR1 is MNHEY, CDR2 SMNVEV (reference sequence). CDR3 sequence (DNA): TGTGCCAGCAGTTTAGAGAGGGAGGTAGATACGCAGTATTTT. It codes for CASSLEREVDTQYF.

J is TRBJ1-1 and V is TRBV28; 7 bases match TRBD1. This CDR3 has 14 residues. The V and J ends lost 1 base and 5 bases, in that order; junction bases with no gene match: 4. The germline V gene has CDR1 MDHEN and CDR2 SYDVKM. The CDR3 is CASSLYRGRTEAFF. The CDR3 DNA follows: TGTGCCAGCAGTTTATACAGGGGACGAACTGAAGCTTTCTTT.

This sequence joins TRBV30 and TRBJ1-1, with no clear D. Trimming pared 0 bases from V and 1 base from J, leaving 15 bases between. Per the germline V gene, CDR1 is GTSNPN and CDR2 is SVGIG (reference sequence). The CDR3 covers 16 residues. CDR3 sequence: CAWSVPRGEKNTEAFF. CDR3 DNA: TGTGCCTGGAGTGTACCCCGGGGAGAGAAGAACACTGAAGCTTTCTTT.

This chain joins TRBV4-1 and TRBJ2-3; TRBD2 matches at 7 bases. The CDR3 is 16 residues long. Germline CDR1 MGHRA, CDR2 YSYEKL. Trimming removed 0 bases from V and 4 bases from J; junction bases left unmatched: 7. CDR3 DNA sequence: TGCGCCAGCAGCCAAGAGGCGGCGGGGGAGGCAGATACGCAGTATTTT. Amino acid sequence: CASSQEAAGEADTQYF.

In this sample, this clone turned up a few times. The rearrangement links TRBV30 to TRBJ1-1; TRBD1 is a possible D gene (6 bases). CDR3 length equals 12 residues. V lost 5 bases and J lost 6, with 13 bases in between. CDR1 is GTSNPN and CDR2 is SVGIG in the germline V gene (reference sequence). The CDR3 DNA follows: TGTGCCTGGGGGGGCTTCGGGGCTGAAGCTTTCTTT. Amino acid sequence: CAWGGFGAEAFF. The whole variable domain, remainder taken from reference TRBV30 and TRBJ1-1, is SQTIHQWPATLVQPVGSPLSLECTVEGTSNPNLYWYRQAAGRGLQLLFYSVGIGQISSEVPQNLSASRPQDRQFILSSKKLLLSDSGFYLCAWGGFGAEAFFGQGTRLTVV.

This sequence joins TRBV15 and TRBJ2-7, with 11 nucleotides matching TRBD1. The trim removed 5 bases at V and 0 bases at J, leaving 3 bases unmatched. The CDR3 has 15 amino acids. Germline CDR1 reads LNHNV; CDR2 reads YYDKDF (reference sequence). The CDR3 region is CATSGGTGGSYEQYF. The DNA for the CDR3 is TGTGCCACCAGCGGAGGGACAGGGGGCTCCTACGAGCAGTACTTC.

Remarks on this clone: Germline and junction disagree at one end, which may indicate a read error. The chain is built from TRBV7-7 and TRBJ2-5, with D perhaps being TRBD1 or TRBD2 (5 bases each). Per germline, CDR1 SSHAT and CDR2 FNYEAQ (reference sequence). CDR3 size: 14 residues. The DNA for the CDR3 is TGTGCTAGCAGTCACCCAGGGACGCTAGAGACCCAGTACTTC. This encodes CASSHPGTLETQYF.

In its sample, this clone was seen a few times. The rearrangement uses TRBV6-1 and TRBJ1-2, with TRBD1 matching over 9 bases. This CDR3 comprises 15 residues. Losses at the gene ends were 5 bases for V and 6 bases for J; bases not matched to a gene: 10. Germline-derived CDR1 and CDR2 are MNHNS and SASEGT. Written as DNA, the CDR3 is TGTGCCAGCAGTCCGCCATCGGACAGGGGTCATGGCTACACCTTC. This gives the protein CASSPPSDRGHGYTF.

The chain links TRBV7-9 to TRBJ2-5, with 8 bases lining up with TRBD1. Germline values: CDR1 SEHNR, CDR2 FQNEAQ (reference sequence). The length of the CDR3 is 15 residues. With 1 base clipped from V and 5 bases from J, the junction kept 6 bases outside the gene matches. The CDR3 region has the DNA TGTGCCAGCAGCTTAGTGCAGGACAGGGTTGAGACCCAGTACTTC. Protein sequence: CASSLVQDRVETQYF.

This clone was found once. The chain carries TRBV28 and TRBJ1-5; D gene unclear. This CDR3 contains 12 residues. V gave up 3 bases and J gave up 6 bases, with 6 bases separating them. In germline, CDR1 is MDHEN, CDR2 SYDVKM. CDR3 coding DNA: TGTGCCAGCAGTTTTGAAAGTCAGCCCCAGCATTTT. Residues: CASSFESQPQHF.

The gene calls are TRBV29-1 and TRBJ2-3; D perhaps matches TRBD2 (5 bases). Trimming left V 6 bases short and J 2 bases short, with 15 bases between. The germline CDR1 and CDR2 sequences are SQVTM and ANQGSEA. The CDR3 covers 14 residues. CDR3 sequence reads: CSVPVGRNTDTQYF. For the CDR3, the DNA is TGCAGCGTCCCCGTAGGGAGAAACACAGATACGCAGTATTTT.

The chain uses TRBV29-1 and TRBJ2-1; 11 bases agree with TRBD2. Germline V gene data show CDR1 as SQVTM and CDR2 as ANQGSEA. There are 14 residues in the CDR3. Unmatched junction bases numbered 6, after V lost 3 bases and J lost 8 bases. CDR3 protein: CSVERLAGGYEQFF. The CDR3 DNA reads as TGCAGCGTTGAGAGGCTAGCGGGGGGTTATGAGCAGTTCTTC.

The chain combines TRBV19 with TRBJ1-2; no clear D gene. The V end was cut by 1 base, the J end by 4 bases, with 10 bases between. CDR1 LNHDA and CDR2 SQIVND come from the germline V gene (reference sequence). CDR3 size: 14 residues. In DNA, the CDR3 is TGTGCCAGTAGTATAGTAAATCGGGGCTATGGCTACACCTTC. This sequence encodes CASSIVNRGYGYTF.

The chain links TRBV19 to TRBJ2-1; 7 nucleotides line up with TRBD1. Per germline, CDR1 LNHDA and CDR2 SQIVND (reference sequence). CDR3 length: 13 amino acids. V was clipped by 3 bases and J by 7 bases; unmatched bases: 3. The CDR3 here is CASSISQGNEQFF. The CDR3 DNA is TGTGCCAGTAGTATTTCACAGGGGAATGAGCAGTTCTTC.

This clone has just a few counts. The V gene is TRBV7-9, the J gene TRBJ1-2, with D maybe TRBD1 (5 bases). Per germline, CDR1 SEHNR and CDR2 FQNEAQ (reference sequence). The CDR3 sequence is 14 residues long. Trimming stripped 5 bases from V and 2 bases from J, with 12 bases between. CDR3 amino acids: CASSQFDRNYGYTF. Written as DNA, the CDR3 is TGTGCCAGCAGCCAATTCGACAGAAACTATGGCTACACCTTC.

The genes are TRBV27 and TRBJ1-2; no firm D call. With 5 bases removed from V and 3 bases from J, the gap between germline ends came to 10 bases. Germline lookup yields CDR1 MNHEY and CDR2 SMNVEV (reference sequence). This CDR3 is 13 amino acids long. The CDR3 DNA follows: TGTGCCAGCAGTGGGTTTAGGGACTATGGCTACACCTTC. The encoded protein is CASSGFRDYGYTF.

The rearrangement uses TRBV27 and TRBJ1-2, with TRBD1 matching 7 bases. CDR3 length: 13 residues. The ends lost 6 bases at V and 7 bases at J; junction bases unmatched: 8. The germline gives CDR1 MNHEY, CDR2 SMNVEV (reference sequence). This CDR3 is CASSPSRGSGYTF. CDR3 DNA sequence: TGTGCCAGCAGCCCGTCCAGGGGGTCTGGCTACACCTTC.

This clone was detected only a few times. Other DNA sequences in the same sample also yield this CDR3. This chain joins TRBV29-1 and TRBJ2-7; D is undetermined. CDR3 length: 12 amino acids. V lost 6 bases to trimming and J lost 2 bases, with 11 bases between them. The germline V gene encodes CDR1 SQVTM and CDR2 ANQGSEA. CDR3 sequence: CSVETDTYEQYF. DNA of the CDR3: TGCAGCGTGGAGACGGATACCTACGAGCAGTACTTC.

This clone has a handful of counts. The chain has TRBV29-1 and TRBJ1-4; TRBD1 agrees at 9 bases. Trimming removed 0 bases from V and 8 bases from J; junction bases left unmatched: 16. Germline-derived CDR1 and CDR2 are SQVTM and ANQGSEA. The length of the CDR3 is 18 residues. The DNA of the CDR3 is TGCAGCGTTGAAGACCCGGCCGAGGACAGGGGAGGTCGCGAAAAACTGTTTTTT. This gives the protein CSVEDPAEDRGGREKLFF.

The chain couples TRBV4-1 to TRBJ1-5; no firm D call. Germline V CDR1 and CDR2: MGHRA, YSYEKL. The germline V and J ends were trimmed by 1 base and 0 bases, with 4 bases remaining between them. The CDR3 covers 14 residues. For the CDR3, the DNA is TGCGCCAGCAGCCAAGTTCATAGCAATCAGCCCCAGCATTTT. This gives the protein CASSQVHSNQPQHF.

The rearrangement links TRBV13 to TRBJ2-5, with 8 bases identical to TRBD2. The CDR3 runs 16 residues. Per the germline V gene, CDR1 is PRHDT and CDR2 is FYEKMQ (reference sequence). The ends lost 5 bases at V and 2 bases at J; junction bases unmatched: 10. CDR3 nucleotide sequence: TGTGCCAGCAGCCATCGAGCGGGGGTCACTCAAGAGACCCAGTACTTC. This sequence encodes CASSHRAGVTQETQYF.

This chain uses TRBV5-1 with TRBJ2-2; D is ambiguous. Looked up from germline, CDR1 is SGHRS and CDR2 is YFSETQ. Trimming stripped 4 bases from V and 1 base from J, with 11 bases between. This CDR3 spans 15 amino acids. The CDR3 is CASSPPNENTGELFF. The DNA for the CDR3 is TGCGCCAGCAGCCCCCCCAATGAGAACACCGGGGAGCTGTTTTTT. Together with reference TRBV5-1 and TRBJ2-2, the CDR3 gives the full variable domain: KAGVTQTPRYLIKTRGQQVTLSCSPISGHRSVSWYQQTPGQGLQFLFEYFSETQRNKGNFPGRFSGRQFSNSRSEMNVSTLELGDSALYLCASSPPNENTGELFFGEGSRLTVL.

V is TRBV23-1 and J is TRBJ2-7; D remains ambiguous. TRBV23-1 is known as an ORF, though its function is uncertain. The CDR3 length is 20 residues. The germline V and J ends were trimmed by 0 bases and 2 bases, with 26 bases remaining between them. In DNA form, the CDR3 reads TGCGCCAGCAGTCAATCTTGGGGAAGTTGGTGTGGCAGGCCAACCTACGAGCAGTACTTC. It translates to CASSQSWGSWCGRPTYEQYF.

Only a few counts were recorded for this clone. V gene TRBV30 combines with J gene TRBJ2-3; 8 nucleotides match TRBD2. Trimming took 4 bases from V and 6 from J; bases not matched to a gene: 6. The germline V gene encodes CDR1 GTSNPN and CDR2 SVGIG (reference sequence). This CDR3 comprises 13 residues. For the CDR3, the DNA is TGTGCCTGGAATCGGGGGGGCGTGGATACGCAGTATTTT. It translates to CAWNRGGVDTQYF.

This chain joins TRBV5-4 and TRBJ2-6, with D unresolved. The V and J ends lost 3 bases and 0 bases respectively, with 10 bases between them. Germline V gene sequence: CDR1 SGHNT, CDR2 YYREEE (reference sequence). This CDR3 contains 16 residues. The CDR3 loop reads CASSSDSYSGANVLTF. The CDR3 region has the DNA TGTGCCAGCAGCTCTGACTCCTACTCTGGGGCCAACGTCCTGACTTTC.

This clone has a single count. The V gene is TRBV7-2, the J gene TRBJ2-2, with D unclear. Deletions cut 0 bases from V and 6 bases from J, with 14 bases between. The CDR3 extends over 16 amino acids. CDR1 is SGHTA, CDR2 FQGNSA, per germline. CDR3 coding DNA: TGTGCCAGCAGCTTAGCGCCAGGTGACGCGGCCGGGGAGCTGTTTTTT. Translating it yields CASSLAPGDAAGELFF.

The chain employs TRBV7-9 and TRBJ1-4; D unresolved. This CDR3 comprises 14 residues. In germline, CDR1 is SEHNR, CDR2 FQNEAQ (reference sequence). With 3 bases removed from V and 8 bases from J, the gap between germline ends came to 13 bases. CDR3 sequence reads: CASSLAADPEKLFF. CDR3 sequence (DNA): TGTGCCAGCAGCTTGGCGGCAGATCCAGAAAAACTGTTTTTT.

This clone was seen a handful of times. The chain links TRBV30 to TRBJ2-1; D ambiguous. This CDR3 has 13 amino acids. Germline-derived CDR1 and CDR2 are GTSNPN and SVGIG (reference sequence). V was shortened by 0 bases and J by 7 bases, with 10 bases between the two germline ends. The CDR3 sequence: CAWSVSHKNEQFF. The CDR3 DNA sequence: TGTGCCTGGAGTGTATCCCACAAGAATGAGCAGTTCTTC.

The rearrangement links TRBV7-6 to TRBJ2-7, with D tentatively TRBD2 (6 bases). V lost 0 bases, J lost 6 bases, and 15 bases lay in between. CDR3 length equals 15 residues. Germline CDR1 is SGHVS and CDR2 is FNYEAQ. The CDR3 region has the DNA TGTGCCAGCAGCTTAGCGGGGGAGGAGACAAGCGAGCAGTACTTC. Translation: CASSLAGEETSEQYF.

This clone turned up a few times. The rearrangement uses TRBV29-1 and TRBJ2-2, with D maybe TRBD2 (5 bases). This CDR3 has 17 amino acids. Germline V lookup: CDR1 SQVTM, CDR2 ANQGSEA. Between the trimmed V and J ends, which lost 6 bases and 4 bases, there was a span of 24 bases. The CDR3 protein is CSVLTGYGELVTGELFF. Here the CDR3 DNA reads TGCAGCGTGCTGACGGGGTACGGGGAATTAGTCACCGGGGAGCTGTTTTTT.

This clone was counted once. This chain links TRBV25-1 with TRBJ2-1, with no clear D. The CDR3 extends over 12 amino acids. The germline CDR1 and CDR2 sequences are MGHDK and SYGVNS. The V and J ends lost 6 bases and 6 bases respectively, with 9 bases between them. CDR3 in amino acids: CASRMAFNEQFF. The CDR3 DNA follows: TGTGCCAGCAGGATGGCTTTCAATGAGCAGTTCTTC.

In nucleotides, the CDR3 is TGTGCCTGGGGTACGGGGACAGCCTATAATTCACCCCTCCACTTT. Its translation is CAWGTGTAYNSPLHF. V usage is TRBV30 and J usage is TRBJ1-6, with TRBD1 matching 7 bases. Trimming at V came to 5 bases and at J to 2 bases, leaving 6 bases not matched to a gene. Per germline, CDR1 GTSNPN and CDR2 SVGIG (reference sequence). The CDR3 consists of 15 residues.